This TCR beta chain was found in a study of blood T cell repertoires in COVID-19 (TCRdb year 2020). General notes on the study: Collaborator samples came from the United States, Italy and Spain and covered acute and convalescent phases of COVID-19. The dataset comprised deeply sampled blood TCRbeta repertoires from subjects exposed to, actively infected with, or recovered from COVID-19. The material from the prospective study consisted of cDNA or gDNA derived from T cells, B-cell-depleted T cells, or PBMCs. A freely available public database, intended as a resource for researchers studying the immune response to SARS-CoV-2, is where the repertoires were released. HLA class I and class II types, where available, came from metadata supplied by the sample provider rather than from assay-based typing. Samples came from the ongoing ImmuneRACE study (first 160 participants) plus 1,254 subjects from 6 global collaborators. The sample metadata nearly always contained a de-identified subject ID, COVID-19 status, age in years and sex. The research as a whole found: The amount of clinical and demographic metadata varied by source and participant and was provided uncurated.

Collaborating institutions collected whole blood in K2EDTA tubes following their own protocols. For TCRbeta analysis, collaborators shipped samples as frozen whole blood, isolated PBMCs, or DNA extracted from either of those sample types. The immunoSEQ Assay, a bias-controlled multiplex PCR, was used to amplify TCRbeta CDR3 regions from genomic DNA. In the paper's pipeline: Nucleated cell counts per sample were estimated from amplification of reference gene primers within the assay. Sequence reads were collapsed and filtered to measure the absolute abundance of every unique TCRbeta CDR3 rearrangement. For each sample, productive Simpson clonality was calculated as the square root of Simpson's diversity index over productive rearrangements. This immuneACCESS table, as held by TCRdb, lists in-frame sequences with V and J called but not all clones. Of the missing ones, under half trace to an unresolved V gene in checked studies; the others have no known cause. Clonal size and the V and J genes are those of that table, whereas D and trimming came from the DNA. This sample has about 75,000 clones in its table, and 80% to 90% of those were observed once. The ten largest clones take up less than 7% of the sample.

Points on this clone: Its recognized antigen is unknown. No much larger clone is present one base from it, and per-base qualities are unavailable.

CDR1 SNHLY and CDR2 FYNNEI were looked up in the germline V gene. Trimming at the junction amounts to 4 bases on V and 10 bases on J, and the germline ends lie 22 bases apart. The CDR3 starts with the cysteine, ends with the phenylalanine, and has 15 residues. Only the CDR3 DNA stays, 45 bases, in frame from base 1. Sample: peripheral blood. This TCR was recovered from a woman between 50 and 59 years old with acute or convalescent COVID-19. The rearrangement joined TRBV2 to TRBJ1-1; possibly the D gene is TRBD1, per 6 matching bases. The CDR3 reads CASSGNREWFVGAFF. The nucleotides read TGTGCCAGCAGTGGGAACAGGGAATGGTTTGTTGGAGCTTTCTTT. Here the CDR3 is joined to the reference TRBV2 and TRBJ1-1 genes, and the full variable domain is: EPEVTQTPSHQVTQMGQEVILRCVPISNHLYFYWYRQILGQKVEFLVSFYNNEISEKSEIFDDQFSVERPDGSNFTLKIRSTKLEDSAMYFCASSGNREWFVGAFFGQGTRLTVV.